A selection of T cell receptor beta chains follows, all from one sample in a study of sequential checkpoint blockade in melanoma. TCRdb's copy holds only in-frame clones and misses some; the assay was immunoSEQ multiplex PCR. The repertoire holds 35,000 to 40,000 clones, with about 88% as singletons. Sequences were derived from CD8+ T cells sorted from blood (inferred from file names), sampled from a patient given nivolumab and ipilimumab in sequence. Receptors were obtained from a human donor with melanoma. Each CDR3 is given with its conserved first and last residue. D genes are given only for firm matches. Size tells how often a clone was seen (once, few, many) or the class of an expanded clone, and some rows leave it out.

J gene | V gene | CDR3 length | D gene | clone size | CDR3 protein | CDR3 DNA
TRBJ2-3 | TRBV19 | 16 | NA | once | CASSPELVSHTDTQYF | TGTGCCAGTAGTCCCGAACTAGTTTCCCACACAGATACGCAGTATTTT
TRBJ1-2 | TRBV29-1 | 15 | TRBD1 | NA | CSVEAMGQGDYGYTF | TGCAGCGTTGAAGCTATGGGACAGGGGGACTATGGCTACACCTTC
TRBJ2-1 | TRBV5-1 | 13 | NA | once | CASSPNGGVEQFF | TGCGCCAGCAGCCCTAATGGAGGCGTTGAGCAGTTCTTC
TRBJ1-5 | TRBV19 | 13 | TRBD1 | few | CASSIQGDQPQHF | TGTGCCAGTAGTATCCAGGGGGATCAGCCCCAGCATTTT
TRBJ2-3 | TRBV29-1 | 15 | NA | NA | CSVEVEAVDTDTQYF | TGCAGCGTTGAAGTGGAGGCAGTCGACACAGATACGCAGTATTTT
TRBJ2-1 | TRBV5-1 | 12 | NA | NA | CASSAKGNEQFF | TGCGCCAGCAGCGCAAAGGGGAATGAGCAGTTCTTC
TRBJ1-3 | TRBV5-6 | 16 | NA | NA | CASSLGPGVRRNTIYF | TGTGCCAGCAGCTTGGGCCCAGGGGTCAGAAGAAACACCATATATTTT
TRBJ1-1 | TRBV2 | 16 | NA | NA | CASSEALLGGNTEAFF | TGTGCCAGCAGTGAAGCGCTTCTAGGGGGGAACACTGAAGCTTTCTTT
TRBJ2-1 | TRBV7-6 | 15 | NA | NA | CASSLDAISYNEQFF | TGTGCCAGCAGCCTAGATGCGATCTCCTACAATGAGCAGTTCTTC
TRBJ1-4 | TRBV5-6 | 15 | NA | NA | CASSEEGTTNEKLFF | TGTGCCAGCAGTGAGGAGGGTACGACTAATGAAAAACTGTTTTTT
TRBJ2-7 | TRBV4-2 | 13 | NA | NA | CASSQDPFYEQYF | TGTGCCAGCAGCCAAGATCCTTTCTACGAGCAGTACTTC
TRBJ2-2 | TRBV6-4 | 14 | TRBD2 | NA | CASSLAVNTGELFF | TGTGCCAGCAGCCTAGCGGTCAACACCGGGGAGCTGTTTTTT
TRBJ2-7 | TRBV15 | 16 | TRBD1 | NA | CATSRAKTGNTYEQYF | TGTGCCACCAGCAGAGCAAAGACAGGGAACACCTACGAGCAGTACTTC
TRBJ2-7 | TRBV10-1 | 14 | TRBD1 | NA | CASSEGTGGYEQYF | TGCGCCAGCAGTGAAGGGACAGGGGGTTACGAGCAGTACTTC
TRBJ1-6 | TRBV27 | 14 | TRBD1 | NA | CASKIQGWNSPLHF | TGTGCCAGCAAAATACAGGGGTGGAATTCACCCCTCCACTTT
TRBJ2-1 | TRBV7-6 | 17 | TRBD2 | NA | CASSLSFSGLTYNEQFF | TGTGCCAGCAGCTTAAGTTTTAGCGGGCTTACCTACAATGAGCAGTTCTTC
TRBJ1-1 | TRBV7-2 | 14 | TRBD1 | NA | CASSYMTGSTEAFF | TGTGCCAGCAGCTACATGACAGGGTCAACTGAAGCTTTCTTT
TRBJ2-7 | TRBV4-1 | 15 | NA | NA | CASSQDPSGDGEQYF | TGCGCCAGCAGCCAAGATCCCTCAGGGGATGGCGAGCAGTACTTC
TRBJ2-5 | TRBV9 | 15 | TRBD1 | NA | CASSVAGTGQETQYF | TGTGCCAGCAGCGTAGCCGGGACAGGGCAAGAGACCCAGTACTTC
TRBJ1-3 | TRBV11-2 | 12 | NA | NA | CASSLSRDTIYF | TGTGCCAGCAGCTTATCGAGGGACACCATATATTTT
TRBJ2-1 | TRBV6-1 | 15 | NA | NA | CASSEDLSSYNEQFF | TGTGCCAGCAGTGAAGATTTGAGCTCCTACAATGAGCAGTTCTTC
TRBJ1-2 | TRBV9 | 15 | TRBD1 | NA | CASSVGGQGLYGYTF | TGTGCCAGCAGCGTAGGAGGACAGGGGCTCTATGGCTACACCTTC
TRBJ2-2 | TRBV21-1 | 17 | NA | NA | CASSKGTSGLNTGELFF | TGTGCCAGCAGCAAAGGTACTAGCGGGCTGAACACCGGGGAGCTGTTTTTT
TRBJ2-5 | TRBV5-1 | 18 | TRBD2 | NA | CASSLDPSWGGSQETQYF | TGCGCCAGCAGCTTGGATCCCTCATGGGGGGGGAGCCAAGAGACCCAGTACTTC
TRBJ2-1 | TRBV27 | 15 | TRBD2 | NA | CASSQTSGNYNEQFF | TGTGCCAGCAGTCAGACTAGCGGAAACTACAATGAGCAGTTCTTC
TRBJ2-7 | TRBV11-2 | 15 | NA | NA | CASSLEARLHYEQYF | TGTGCCAGCAGCTTAGAGGCTCGACTACACTACGAGCAGTACTTC
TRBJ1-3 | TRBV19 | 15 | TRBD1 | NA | CASSLGQGIGNTIYF | TGTGCCAGTAGTCTCGGACAGGGCATCGGAAACACCATATATTTT
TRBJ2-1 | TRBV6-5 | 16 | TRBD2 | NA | CASSFIFSGLNNEQFF | TGTGCCAGCAGTTTCATTTTTAGCGGGCTCAACAATGAGCAGTTCTTC
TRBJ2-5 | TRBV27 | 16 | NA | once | CASSPQWGRDWETQYF | TGTGCCAGCAGTCCGCAATGGGGCAGGGACTGGGAGACCCAGTACTTC
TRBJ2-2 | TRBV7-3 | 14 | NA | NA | CASSLVVATGELFF | TGTGCCAGCAGCTTAGTGGTGGCAACCGGGGAGCTGTTTTTT
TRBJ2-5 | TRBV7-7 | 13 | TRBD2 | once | CASASGGVETQYF | TGTGCCAGCGCCTCGGGAGGGGTAGAGACCCAGTACTTC
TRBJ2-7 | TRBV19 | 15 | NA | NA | CASTKGLGVPYEQYF | TGTGCCAGTACCAAGGGGCTTGGGGTTCCCTACGAGCAGTACTTC
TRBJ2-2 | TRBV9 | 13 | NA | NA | CASSVSQSGELFF | TGTGCCAGCAGCGTTTCCCAGTCCGGGGAGCTGTTTTTT
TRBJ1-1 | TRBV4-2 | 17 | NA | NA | CASSQVDSGHLSTEAFF | TGTGCCAGCAGCCAAGTCGACTCGGGACACCTGAGCACTGAAGCTTTCTTT
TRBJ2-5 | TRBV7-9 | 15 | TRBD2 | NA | CASTSRLAGGETQYF | TGTGCCAGCACCTCGCGGTTAGCGGGGGGAGAAACCCAGTACTTC
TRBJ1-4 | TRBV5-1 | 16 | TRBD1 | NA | CASSPSRQGTNEKLFF | TGCGCCAGCAGCCCCTCTCGACAGGGGACTAATGAAAAACTGTTTTTT
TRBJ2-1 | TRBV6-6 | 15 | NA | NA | CASSRGGGWGNEQFF | TGTGCCAGCAGTCGGGGAGGGGGGTGGGGCAATGAGCAGTTCTTC
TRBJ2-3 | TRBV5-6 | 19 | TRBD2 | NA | CASSPVAGGPNRAADTQYF | TGTGCCAGCAGCCCGGTAGCGGGAGGGCCCAATCGCGCGGCAGATACGCAGTATTTT
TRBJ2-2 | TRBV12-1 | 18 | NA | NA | CASSFKKGQGAVTGELFF | TGTGCCAGCAGCTTTAAGAAGGGACAGGGGGCTGTCACCGGGGAGCTGTTTTTT
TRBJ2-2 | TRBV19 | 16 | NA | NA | CASSIDHARRAGELFF | TGTGCCAGTAGTATAGATCACGCCCGGAGGGCCGGGGAGCTGTTTTTT
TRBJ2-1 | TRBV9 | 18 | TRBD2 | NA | CASSVSGTSGSPYNEQFF | TGTGCCAGCAGCGTCTCCGGGACTAGCGGGAGTCCTTACAATGAGCAGTTCTTC
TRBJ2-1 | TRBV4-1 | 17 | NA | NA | CASSQDPGERAYNEQFF | TGCGCCAGCAGCCAAGATCCCGGGGAGAGGGCCTACAATGAGCAGTTCTTC
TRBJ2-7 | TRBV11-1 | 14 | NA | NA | CASSPLNRDHEQYF | TGTGCCAGCAGCCCACTGAACAGGGACCACGAGCAGTACTTC
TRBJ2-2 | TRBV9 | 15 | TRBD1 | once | CASSEGQGNTGELFF | TGTGCCAGCAGCGAGGGACAGGGAAACACCGGGGAGCTGTTTTTT
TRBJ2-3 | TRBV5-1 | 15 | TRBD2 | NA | CASSLAGGRGDTQYF | TGCGCCAGCTCTTTAGCGGGAGGGCGCGGAGATACGCAGTATTTT
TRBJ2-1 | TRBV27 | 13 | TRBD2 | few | CASSPGGYNEQFF | TGTGCCAGCAGTCCGGGGGGGTACAATGAGCAGTTCTTC
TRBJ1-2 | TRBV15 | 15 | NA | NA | CATSKLGGTNYGYTF | TGTGCCACCAGCAAATTAGGGGGTACTAACTATGGCTACACCTTC
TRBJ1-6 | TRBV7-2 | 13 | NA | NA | CASSLATNSPLHF | TGTGCCAGCAGCCTCGCGACAAATTCACCCCTCCACTTT
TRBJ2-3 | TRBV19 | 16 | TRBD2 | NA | CASRAVAGGRADTQYF | TGTGCCAGTAGGGCCGTCGCCGGCGGGAGGGCTGATACGCAGTATTTT
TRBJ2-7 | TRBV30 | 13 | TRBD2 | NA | CAWSVIAGYEQYF | TGTGCCTGGAGTGTGATAGCGGGCTACGAGCAGTACTTC
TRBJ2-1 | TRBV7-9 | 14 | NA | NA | CASSHRDRYNEQFF | TGTGCCAGCAGCCACAGGGATCGTTACAATGAGCAGTTCTTC
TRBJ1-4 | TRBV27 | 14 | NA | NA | CASSLVAGREKLFF | TGTGCCAGCAGTTTGGTGGCAGGGAGGGAAAAACTGTTTTTT
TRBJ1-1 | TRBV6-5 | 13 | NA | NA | CASSYQGNTEAFF | TGTGCCAGCAGTTACCAGGGGAACACTGAAGCTTTCTTT
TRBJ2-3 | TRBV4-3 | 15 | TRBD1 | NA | CASSLATGATDTQYF | TGCGCCAGCAGCCTTGCGACAGGGGCCACAGATACGCAGTATTTT